This TCR beta chain was captured in a study of blood T cell repertoires in COVID-19. Whole-study context: In each case, the material was cDNA or gDNA derived from T cells, B-cell-depleted T cells, or PBMCs.

In the authors' methods: By means of reference gene primer amplification, nucleated cell counts were estimated. Measured with immunoSEQ multiplex PCR; TCRdb has only the in-frame clones, and not every one. V and J calls and clone size are given by that table; D and trimming were obtained from the DNA. The table has tens of thousands of clones, around nine tenths seen once. Germline CDR1 WNHNN, CDR2 SYGVQD (reference sequence). The CDR3 covers 13 residues. Trimming stripped 10 bases from V and 3 bases from J, with 16 bases between. The chain employs TRBV10-1 and TRBJ2-7; D is possibly TRBD2 (6 bases). The sequencing sample was made of peripheral blood. This receptor was taken from a woman older than 75 with acute or convalescent COVID-19. CDR3 DNA: TGCGCCACCCGGAGGGCAGTGGGCTACGAGCAGTACTTC. It specifies CATRRAVGYEQYF.